The 27 T cell receptor beta chains in this list originate from one sample, sequenced in a study of T cell clones after liver transplantation. Produced via immunoSEQ multiplex PCR; TCRdb's table is partial and in-frame only. The profile shows about 99,000 clones, approximately 78% of them singletons. Sequencing used CD4+ T cells from blood, obtained before liver transplant. Every receptor here comes from a human donor who received a liver transplant.

V and J are TRBV7-2 and TRBJ2-1; unclear D gene. Looked up from germline, CDR1 is SGHTA and CDR2 is FQGNSA. Trimming shortened V by 3 bases and J by 0 bases, and 9 bases separated the two germline ends. The CDR3 totals 15 residues. CDR3 protein: CASSFRSSSYNEQFF. CDR3 in DNA: TGTGCCAGCAGCTTCCGTTCCAGCTCCTACAATGAGCAGTTCTTC.

This CDR3 is CASSLSTGVGEQYF. The CDR3 DNA is TGTGCCAGCAGCCTCTCCACAGGGGTCGGCGAGCAGTACTTC. This chain links TRBV6-5 with TRBJ2-7; 7 nucleotides align to TRBD1. V trimming: 6 bases; J trimming: 6 bases; junction bases outside the gene matches: 11. The V gene's germline CDR1 is MNHEY and CDR2 SVGAGI. The CDR3 consists of 14 residues.

The chain has TRBV30 and TRBJ2-2; unclear D gene. The V end was cut by 0 bases, the J end by 6 bases, with 5 bases between. The V gene's germline CDR1 is GTSNPN and CDR2 SVGIG (reference sequence). This CDR3 spans 12 amino acids. The CDR3 loop reads CAWSVQAGELFF. The CDR3 DNA is TGTGCCTGGAGTGTACAAGCCGGGGAGCTGTTTTTT.

The chain links TRBV19 to TRBJ2-7; the D gene is possibly TRBD1 (6 bases). The CDR3 loop spans 18 amino acids. The germline V gene encodes CDR1 LNHDA and CDR2 SQIVND (reference sequence). V dropped 7 bases and J dropped 4 bases, with 29 bases sitting between them. The CDR3 DNA reads TGTGCCAGTACCTTATCAGGGGCGTGGAGGACAGTCCCTTACGAGCAGTACTTC. This translates into CASTLSGAWRTVPYEQYF.

In this sample, this clone turned up many times. CDR3 loop: CAILTLTDRGGNEKLFF. The CDR3 nucleotides read TGCGCCATCCTGACCCTTACAGACAGGGGGGGTAATGAAAAACTGTTTTTT. The gene calls are TRBV4-1 and TRBJ1-4; 9 nucleotides line up with TRBD1. In germline, CDR1 is MGHRA, CDR2 YSYEKL. Trimming removed 10 bases from V and 4 bases from J; junction bases left unmatched: 16. The CDR3 length is 17 residues.

A single count supports this clone. The V gene is TRBV9, the J gene TRBJ1-1, with D perhaps TRBD1 (6 bases). This CDR3 spans 15 amino acids. V lost 0 bases and J 7 bases, leaving 16 bases between the germline ends. Germline CDR1 reads SGDLS; CDR2 reads YYNGEE. CDR3 in amino acids: CASSVEETGQFEAFF. CDR3 in DNA: TGTGCCAGCAGCGTAGAGGAGACAGGACAGTTTGAAGCTTTCTTT.

This sequence joins TRBV7-2 and TRBJ1-1; D gene uncertain. From germline, CDR1 is SGHTA and CDR2 FQGNSA. The CDR3 runs to 16 residues. With 4 bases removed from V and 3 bases from J, the gap between germline ends came to 18 bases. CDR3 amino acids: CASSWIREAGYTEAFF. For the CDR3, the DNA is TGTGCCAGCAGCTGGATTAGGGAGGCGGGATACACTGAAGCTTTCTTT.

This chain joins TRBV19 and TRBJ1-2; 7 bases map to TRBD1. The CDR3 runs to 16 residues. Germline lookup yields CDR1 LNHDA and CDR2 SQIVND (reference sequence). V was pared by 2 bases and J by 1 base, with 7 bases of the junction left unmatched. CDR3 amino acids: CASSIRDSRVNYGYTF. CDR3 sequence (DNA): TGTGCCAGTAGTATAAGGGACAGCCGGGTTAACTATGGCTACACCTTC.

The rearrangement joins TRBV6-1 to TRBJ1-1; weak D call: TRBD1 (5 bases). The CDR3 sequence is 14 residues long. V lost 5 bases to trimming and J lost 4 bases, with 14 bases between them. The germline CDR1 and CDR2 sequences are MNHNS and SASEGT. The CDR3 region is CASSLRVGGTEAFF. CDR3 DNA: TGTGCCAGCAGTCTCAGGGTTGGCGGCACTGAAGCTTTCTTT.

The V gene is TRBV28, the J gene TRBJ1-3; D unclear. The CDR3 loop spans 15 amino acids. Germline lookup yields CDR1 MDHEN and CDR2 SYDVKM. With 8 bases removed from V and 0 bases from J, the gap between germline ends came to 14 bases. The CDR3 region has the DNA TGTGCCAGCTCCCGTCCGGGAACCTCTGGAAACACCATATATTTT. The encoded protein is CASSRPGTSGNTIYF.

The chain has TRBV7-9 and TRBJ1-5, with D possibly matching TRBD1 (6 bases). The CDR3 extends over 13 amino acids. V was cut by 5 bases and J by 5 bases, with 10 bases left in between. Germline V lookup: CDR1 SEHNR, CDR2 FQNEAQ (reference sequence). This CDR3 is CASSPPGDQPQHF. CDR3 bases: TGTGCCAGCAGCCCCCCAGGGGATCAGCCCCAGCATTTT.

The chain joins TRBV30 to TRBJ2-3, with D perhaps matching TRBD2 (6 bases). The germline V gene has CDR1 GTSNPN and CDR2 SVGIG (reference sequence). This CDR3 contains 14 residues. The ends were cut back, 4 bases at V and 3 bases at J, with 14 bases in the middle. Here the CDR3 reads CAWKKIGGTDTQYF. The CDR3 region has the DNA TGTGCCTGGAAGAAGATAGGAGGGACAGATACGCAGTATTTT.

This chain links TRBV27 with TRBJ2-7; D possibly corresponds to TRBD2 (7 bases). The V end lost 3 bases, the J end lost 1 base, and 10 bases lay between the germline ends. CDR3 length: 14 amino acids. Germline CDR1 and CDR2: MNHEY and SMNVEV (reference sequence). For the CDR3, the DNA is TGTGCCAGCAGTTTGGGGGGGCAATCCTACGAGCAGTACTTC. Amino acids: CASSLGGQSYEQYF.

The V call is TRBV28, the J call TRBJ2-5; 10 nucleotides align to TRBD2. CDR3 length: 14 residues. V was pared by 7 bases and J by 1 base, with 3 bases of the junction left unmatched. The V gene's germline CDR1 is MDHEN and CDR2 SYDVKM. The CDR3 coding sequence is TGTGCCAGCAAACTAGCGGGAAGCCAAGAGACCCAGTACTTC. It encodes CASKLAGSQETQYF.

CDR3 in DNA: TGTGCCAGCAGGACATACAGCACAGATACGCAGTATTTT. Translation: CASRTYSTDTQYF. This chain links TRBV27 with TRBJ2-3, with D unclear. CDR1 is MNHEY, CDR2 SMNVEV, per germline (reference sequence). The CDR3 is 13 residues long. The germline V and J ends were trimmed by 6 bases and 0 bases, with 7 bases remaining between them.

V usage is TRBV4-2 and J usage is TRBJ1-3; 9 positions agree with TRBD1. The CDR3 extends over 17 amino acids. The germline CDR1 and CDR2 sequences are LGHNA and YNFKEQ. V was clipped by 3 bases and J by 7 bases; unmatched bases: 13. The CDR3 DNA reads as TGTGCCAGCAGCCACGACAACAGGGGGCCTCCCGGTAACACCATATATTTT. It codes for CASSHDNRGPPGNTIYF.

This chain connects TRBV6-5 to TRBJ2-3; 8 nucleotides align to TRBD1. The CDR3 is 15 residues long. CDR1 is MNHEY and CDR2 is SVGAGI in the germline V gene. V was pared by 0 bases and J by 5 bases, with 4 bases of the junction left unmatched. CDR3 in DNA: TGTGCCAGCAGTTACTCCGGACAGGGTAAAGATACGCAGTATTTT. Its translation is CASSYSGQGKDTQYF.

Notes on this clone: This sample also contains other DNA sequences that code for the same CDR3. The V gene is TRBV9, the J gene TRBJ2-3; D not resolved. Trimming stripped 0 bases from V and 4 bases from J, with 0 bases between. The germline CDR1 and CDR2 sequences are SGDLS and YYNGEE. This CDR3 has 11 amino acids. The CDR3 sequence is CASSVADTQYF. CDR3 sequence (DNA): TGTGCCAGCAGCGTAGCAGATACGCAGTATTTT. Variable domain in full (rest from reference TRBV9 and TRBJ2-3): DSGVTQTPKHLITATGQRVTLRCSPRSGDLSVYWYQQSLDQGLQFLIQYYNGEERAKGNILERFSAQQFPDLHSELNLSSLELGDSALYFCASSVADTQYFGPGTRLTVL.

The CDR3 sequence is CASSFSRGSGSSYNEQFF. Written as DNA, the CDR3 is TGTGCCAGCAGCTTCAGTAGAGGGAGCGGGTCCTCCTACAATGAGCAGTTCTTC. The genes are TRBV11-3 and TRBJ2-1, with D possibly matching TRBD2 (6 bases). The germline V gene encodes CDR1 SGHNT and CDR2 YENEEA. The germline V and J ends were trimmed by 3 bases and 0 bases, with 18 bases remaining between them. This CDR3 is built from 18 residues.

V gene TRBV28 combines with J gene TRBJ1-4; tentatively, D is TRBD1 (6 bases). The CDR3 has 16 residues. V was trimmed by 3 bases and J by 6 bases, leaving 17 bases between them. Germline-derived CDR1 and CDR2 are MDHEN and SYDVKM. The CDR3 bases are TGTGCCAGCAGTTTGTGGGCACAGGGTACGGATGAAAAACTGTTTTTT. It is translated as CASSLWAQGTDEKLFF.

The chain combines TRBV7-2 with TRBJ2-7; D unclear. Germline lookup yields CDR1 SGHTA and CDR2 FQGNSA. The length of the CDR3 is 15 residues. V was trimmed by 0 bases and J by 6 bases, leaving 15 bases between them. This CDR3 is CASSLASGGSSEQYF. In DNA, the CDR3 is TGTGCCAGCAGCTTAGCGTCAGGTGGTTCGTCCGAGCAGTACTTC.

The rearrangement links TRBV5-1 to TRBJ2-2; D unclear. Between the trimmed V and J ends, which lost 4 bases and 6 bases, there was a span of 7 bases. Germline V gives CDR1 SGHRS, CDR2 YFSETQ. There are 12 residues in the CDR3. The CDR3 protein is CASSPNAGELFF. As DNA, the CDR3 is TGCGCCAGCAGCCCTAATGCCGGGGAGCTGTTTTTT.

The J gene is TRBJ2-2, the V gene TRBV9; D uncertain. The CDR3 length is 12 residues. The ends were cut back, 0 bases at V and 7 bases at J, with 4 bases in the middle. In germline, CDR1 is SGDLS, CDR2 YYNGEE. CDR3 amino acids: CASSVAFGELFF. DNA of the CDR3: TGTGCCAGCAGCGTAGCCTTCGGGGAGCTGTTTTTT.

V and J are TRBV9 and TRBJ2-7; D is unclear. Germline CDR1 and CDR2: SGDLS and YYNGEE. The germline V and J ends were trimmed by 0 bases and 0 bases, with 7 bases remaining between them. This CDR3 has 14 amino acids. CDR3 region: CASSVDPGSYEQYF. CDR3 in DNA: TGTGCCAGCAGCGTAGATCCGGGCTCCTACGAGCAGTACTTC.

This chain links TRBV18 with TRBJ1-3; perhaps TRBD1 as D (6 bases). Trimming took off 4 bases at V and 6 bases at J, with 7 bases between the two ends. This CDR3 comprises 12 residues. Germline V gene data show CDR1 as KGHSH and CDR2 as LQKENI. The CDR3 coding sequence is TGTGCCAGCTCACGACAGGAAAACACCATATATTTT. It is translated as CASSRQENTIYF.

V gene TRBV19 combines with J gene TRBJ2-3; TRBD1 is a possible D gene (6 bases). The CDR3 loop spans 13 amino acids. Trimming cost V 7 bases and J 6 bases, with 14 bases left between them. Germline V CDR1 and CDR2: LNHDA, SQIVND (reference sequence). For the CDR3, the DNA is TGTGCCAGTATCGAAGGGGGACGGGATACGCAGTATTTT. It yields the protein CASIEGGRDTQYF.

In nucleotides, the CDR3 is TGTGCCTGGAGTGTTTCGGGGGACTATGGCTACACCTTC. Protein: CAWSVSGDYGYTF. The gene calls are TRBV30 and TRBJ1-2, with D possibly being TRBD1 (5 bases). CDR1 is GTSNPN, CDR2 SVGIG, per germline (reference sequence). Trimming removed 0 bases from V and 3 bases from J, with 8 bases in between. CDR3 length equals 13 residues.